The sequence of this T cell receptor beta chain was determined in a study of lymphopenia after photon versus proton radiotherapy. Study conclusions and caveats: In patients who died, overall survival fell as post-nadir TCR diversity dropped more. Oligoclonal CD8+ Temra expansion after nadir drove photon patients' diversity drop. Relative stability marked proton patients; photon patients lost diversity and naive cells.

Germline V gene lookup returns CDR1 SSHAT and CDR2 FNYEAQ (reference sequence). Trimming stripped 1 base from V and 7 bases from J, with 10 bases between. CDR3 size: 14 residues. A remark on this clone: No antigen is known for it.

TCRdb's copy holds only in-frame clones and misses some; the assay was immunoSEQ multiplex PCR. The repertoire has about 65,000 clones, about nine tenths of them found once; the top ten carry 10% to 12%. The source material was peripheral blood, sampled from a patient treated with proton-based radiotherapy. The source of this sequence is a man at least 80 years old with esophageal cancer. The gene calls are TRBV7-7 and TRBJ2-2; D is uncertain. CDR3 in amino acids: CASSLGGTGGELFF. CDR3 nucleotides: TGTGCCAGCAGCTTAGGAGGCACTGGCGGGGAGCTGTTTTTT.